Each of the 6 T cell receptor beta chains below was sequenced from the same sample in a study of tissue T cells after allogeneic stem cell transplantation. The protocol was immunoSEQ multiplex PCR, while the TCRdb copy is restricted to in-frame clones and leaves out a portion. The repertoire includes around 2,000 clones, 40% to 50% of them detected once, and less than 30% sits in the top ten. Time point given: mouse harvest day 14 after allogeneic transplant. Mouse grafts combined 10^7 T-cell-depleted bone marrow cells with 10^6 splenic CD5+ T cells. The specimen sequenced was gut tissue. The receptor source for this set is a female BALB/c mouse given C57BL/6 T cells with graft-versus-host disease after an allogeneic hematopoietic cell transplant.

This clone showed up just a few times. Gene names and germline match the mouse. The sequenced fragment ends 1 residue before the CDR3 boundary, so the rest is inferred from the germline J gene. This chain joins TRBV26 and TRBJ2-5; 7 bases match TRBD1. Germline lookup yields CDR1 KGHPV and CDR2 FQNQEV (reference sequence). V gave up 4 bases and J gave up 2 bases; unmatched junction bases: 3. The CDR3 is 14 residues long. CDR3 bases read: TGTGCCAGCAGTCCGACAGGGACCCAAGACACCCAGTAC. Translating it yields CASSPTGTQDTQY. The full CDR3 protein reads CASSPTGTQDTQYF.

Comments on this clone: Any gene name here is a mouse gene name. CDR3 amino acids: CASSLGLNTEVFF. CDR3 DNA, as far as it was read: TGTGCCAGCAGTCTGGGGTTAAACACAGAAGTCTTC. V and J are TRBV26 and TRBJ1-1; D remains ambiguous. With the read ending 1 residue before the CDR3 end, the germline J gene is used to fill in that end. The CDR3 is made up of 13 amino acids. V was trimmed by 2 bases and J by 1 base, leaving 5 bases between them. Germline CDR1 reads KGHPV; CDR2 reads FQNQEV (reference sequence).

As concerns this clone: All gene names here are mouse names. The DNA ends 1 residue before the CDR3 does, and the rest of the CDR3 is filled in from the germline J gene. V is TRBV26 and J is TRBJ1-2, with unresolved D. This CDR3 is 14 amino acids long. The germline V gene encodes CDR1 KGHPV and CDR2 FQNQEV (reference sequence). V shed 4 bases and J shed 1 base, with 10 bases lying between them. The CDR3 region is CASSRPRRNSDYTF. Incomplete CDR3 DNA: TGTGCCAGCAGTCGACCCCGAAGAAACTCCGACTACACC.

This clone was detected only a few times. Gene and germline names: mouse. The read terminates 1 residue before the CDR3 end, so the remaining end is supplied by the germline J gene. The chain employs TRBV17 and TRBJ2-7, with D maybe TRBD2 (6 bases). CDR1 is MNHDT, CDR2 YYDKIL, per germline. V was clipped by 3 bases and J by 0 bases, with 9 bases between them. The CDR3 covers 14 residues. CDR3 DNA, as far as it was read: TGTGCTAGCAGTAGTCTGGGGAGCTCCTATGAACAGTAC. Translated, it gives CASSSLGSSYEQY. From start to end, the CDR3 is CASSSLGSSYEQYF.

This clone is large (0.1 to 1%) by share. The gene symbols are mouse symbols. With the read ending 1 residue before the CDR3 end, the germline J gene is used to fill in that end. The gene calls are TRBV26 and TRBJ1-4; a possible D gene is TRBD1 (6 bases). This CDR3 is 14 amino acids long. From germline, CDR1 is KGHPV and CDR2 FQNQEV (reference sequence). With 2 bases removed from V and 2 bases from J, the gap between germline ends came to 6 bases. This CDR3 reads CASSLRGSNERLFF. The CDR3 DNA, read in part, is TGTGCCAGCAGTCTGAGGGGGTCCAACGAAAGATTATTT.

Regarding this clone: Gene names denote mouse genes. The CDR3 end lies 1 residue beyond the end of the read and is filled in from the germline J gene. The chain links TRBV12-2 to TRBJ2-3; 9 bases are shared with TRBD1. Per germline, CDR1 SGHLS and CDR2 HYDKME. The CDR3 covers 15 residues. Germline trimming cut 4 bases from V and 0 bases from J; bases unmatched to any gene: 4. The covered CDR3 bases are TGTGCCAGCTCCCTACAGGGGGCCAGTGCAGAAACGCTGTAT. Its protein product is CASSLQGASAETLY. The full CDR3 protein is CASSLQGASAETLYF.